Listed here are 32 T cell receptor beta chains from one sample, sequenced in a study of cytomegalovirus exposure and HLA in healthy donors. PCR involved 60 Vbeta and 13 Jbeta primers. This table comes from immunoSEQ multiplex PCR, and its TCRdb copy is limited to in-frame clones, with some not included. Found here are about 150,000 clones, more than 9.5% of them singletons; the top ten hold less than 2%. The specimen was PBMCs. These receptors were taken from a man aged 45 to 65 in good health and CMV-seronegative.

This clone was counted a few times. V usage is TRBV4-1 and J usage is TRBJ2-7; TRBD2 matches at 11 bases. The CDR3 totals 15 residues. The V and J ends lost 2 bases and 1 base, in that order; junction bases with no gene match: 1. Per germline, CDR1 MGHRA and CDR2 YSYEKL. The DNA of the CDR3 is TGCGCCAGCAGCCAAAGACTAGCGGGGTCCTACGAGCAGTACTTC. This codes for CASSQRLAGSYEQYF.

The chain has TRBV27 and TRBJ1-2, with D possibly being TRBD1 (6 bases). Germline V gene sequence: CDR1 MNHEY, CDR2 SMNVEV (reference sequence). Trimming left V 8 bases short and J 3 bases short, with 19 bases between. CDR3 size: 15 residues. In DNA, the CDR3 is TGTGCCAGCTCTCCCGGGACACAACTCTACTATGGCTACACCTTC. This sequence encodes CASSPGTQLYYGYTF.

This clone was observed a handful of times. The V and J genes are TRBV19 and TRBJ2-7, with TRBD1 matching over 8 bases. This CDR3 has 13 amino acids. The germline CDR1 and CDR2 sequences are LNHDA and SQIVND (reference sequence). The ends lost 5 bases at V and 6 bases at J; junction bases unmatched: 6. DNA of the CDR3: TGTGCCAGTAGTTCTCAGCAGGGGGCCGAGCAGTACTTC. Protein sequence: CASSSQQGAEQYF.

V is TRBV10-1 and J is TRBJ1-1; D is possibly TRBD1 (5 bases). The V end lost 2 bases, the J end lost 0 bases, and 13 bases lay between the germline ends. CDR1 and CDR2 (germline): WNHNN, SYGVQD (reference sequence). CDR3 length: 16 amino acids. CDR3 DNA: TGCGCCAGCAGTGAGGCAGGGCCCACCATGAACACTGAAGCTTTCTTT. This sequence encodes CASSEAGPTMNTEAFF.

The rearrangement uses TRBV9 and TRBJ1-2; 8 bases fit TRBD1. The CDR3 is made up of 15 amino acids. The germline gives CDR1 SGDLS, CDR2 YYNGEE. Germline trimming cut 4 bases from V and 7 bases from J; bases unmatched to any gene: 12. The CDR3 loop is CASSPDRGPLGGYTF. The CDR3, as DNA: TGTGCCAGCAGCCCAGACAGGGGACCCCTGGGTGGCTACACCTTC.

The chain has TRBV7-3 and TRBJ2-1; the D gene is possibly TRBD2 (5 bases). Per the germline V gene, CDR1 is SGHTA and CDR2 is FQGTGA. Trimming left V 6 bases short and J 3 bases short, with 9 bases between. This CDR3 spans 13 amino acids. The CDR3 DNA reads as TGTGCCAGCAGATCGACTATCTACAATGAGCAGTTCTTC. Translated, it gives CASRSTIYNEQFF.

V gene TRBV5-4 combines with J gene TRBJ1-5; weak D call: TRBD1 (5 bases). V was shortened by 1 base and J by 1 base, with 6 bases between the two germline ends. The CDR3 covers 14 residues. Looked up from germline, CDR1 is SGHNT and CDR2 is YYREEE (reference sequence). The CDR3 loop reads CASSLTGSNQPQHF. Here the CDR3 DNA reads TGTGCCAGCAGCTTGACAGGAAGCAATCAGCCCCAGCATTTT.

This chain uses TRBV4-2 with TRBJ2-7; 7 bases align to TRBD1. Germline CDR1 reads LGHNA; CDR2 reads YNFKEQ. V was pared by 1 base and J by 3 bases, with 6 bases of the junction left unmatched. This CDR3 has 15 amino acids. The CDR3 DNA sequence: TGTGCCAGCAGCCAAGTATGGGACAGTAGCTACGAGCAGTACTTC. Translating gives CASSQVWDSSYEQYF.

V gene TRBV6-5 combines with J gene TRBJ1-1; TRBD1 matches 8 bases. The CDR3 runs to 15 residues. V shed 6 bases and J 0 bases; nucleotides not matched to a gene: 6. CDR1 is MNHEY and CDR2 is SVGAGI in the germline V gene. The chain's CDR3 is CASSRDRGMNTEAFF. The CDR3 DNA follows: TGTGCCAGCAGCCGCGACAGGGGCATGAACACTGAAGCTTTCTTT.

This clone was found a few times. V and J are TRBV6-5 and TRBJ1-1; D is unclear. V lost 4 bases to trimming and J lost 6 bases, with 18 bases between them. This CDR3 spans 15 amino acids. Germline CDR1 is MNHEY and CDR2 is SVGAGI. The CDR3 loop is CASSSSRSSRAEAFF. The CDR3 DNA sequence: TGTGCCAGCAGTTCCTCCCGTTCCTCTCGGGCTGAAGCTTTCTTT.

This clone was counted only a few times. This chain joins TRBV5-1 and TRBJ1-1; D possibly corresponds to TRBD1 (5 bases). The CDR3 spans 17 residues. The V gene lost 4 bases and the J gene lost 2 bases, with 21 bases spanning the gap. Germline assignment: CDR1 SGHRS and CDR2 YFSETQ. The CDR3 loop is CASSPASGWGGNTEAFF. DNA for the CDR3: TGCGCCAGCAGCCCGGCGAGTGGGTGGGGGGGTAACACTGAAGCTTTCTTT.

The gene calls are TRBV6-5 and TRBJ2-3; no reliable D call. This CDR3 is built from 15 residues. Trimming left V 1 base short and J 2 bases short, with 10 bases between. CDR1 and CDR2 from the germline V gene are MNHEY and SVGAGI. CDR3 loop: CASSYLDISTDTQYF. CDR3 bases: TGTGCCAGCAGTTACTTAGACATTTCCACAGATACGCAGTATTTT.

This clone showed up just a few times. This chain uses TRBV5-1 with TRBJ1-1; D is possibly TRBD1 (6 bases). V lost 2 bases, J lost 4 bases, and 12 bases lay in between. From germline, CDR1 is SGHRS and CDR2 YFSETQ. This CDR3 is 14 amino acids long. CDR3 region: CASSFGRGSTEAFF. The CDR3 DNA sequence: TGCGCCAGCAGCTTCGGTAGGGGGAGCACTGAAGCTTTCTTT.

The rearrangement uses TRBV5-8 and TRBJ1-2; 9 positions match TRBD1. The CDR3 covers 14 residues. Germline CDR1 is SGHTS and CDR2 is YDEGEE. The V segment lost 2 bases and the J segment 5 bases; nucleotides outside the gene matches: 4. The CDR3 DNA follows: TGTGCCAGCAGCTTCACAGGGGGCGGATATGGCTACACCTTC. It encodes CASSFTGGGYGYTF.

This clone has a handful of counts. The chain recombines TRBV4-1 with TRBJ2-5; TRBD2 matches 11 bases. CDR3 length: 18 amino acids. Germline V gene sequence: CDR1 MGHRA, CDR2 YSYEKL. The ends lost 1 base at V and 4 bases at J; junction bases unmatched: 11. The CDR3 spells CASSQAPGLAVGGETQYF. The CDR3 DNA is TGCGCCAGCAGCCAAGCTCCGGGACTAGCGGTAGGGGGAGAGACCCAGTACTTC.

The rearrangement uses TRBV29-1 and TRBJ1-2; the match to TRBD1 covers 9 bases. The J segment lost 2 bases and the V segment lost 7 bases, leaving 20 bases of the junction unmatched. The CDR3 consists of 18 residues. In germline, CDR1 is SQVTM, CDR2 ANQGSEA. The chain's CDR3 is CSALSTGQGRRLNYGYTF. The CDR3 DNA is TGCAGCGCCCTCAGTACGGGACAGGGAAGAAGACTAAACTATGGCTACACCTTC.

This clone was picked up a small number of times. Germline is not matched at one junction end, which may reflect a read error. The V call is TRBV7-7, the J call TRBJ2-1; the D gene is possibly TRBD1 (5 bases). CDR1 is SSHAT, CDR2 FNYEAQ, per germline (reference sequence). The CDR3 is made up of 15 amino acids. The CDR3 reads CASSSGPLGPNEQFF. The CDR3, as DNA: TGTGCTAGCAGCTCGGGCCCCCTGGGGCCCAATGAGCAGTTCTTC.

The chain employs TRBV7-2 and TRBJ2-7, with D perhaps TRBD1 (6 bases). The CDR3 is made up of 13 amino acids. The germline V and J ends were trimmed by 3 bases and 6 bases, with 12 bases remaining between them. From germline, CDR1 is SGHTA and CDR2 FQGNSA. The CDR3 region has the DNA TGTGCCAGCAGCTTCATAGGGGGTGGCGAGCAGTACTTC. Its translation: CASSFIGGGEQYF.

This clone was seen more than once but under ten times. The CDR3 reads CSAGTGGTEAFF. The CDR3 DNA reads as TGCAGCGCTGGGACAGGGGGCACTGAAGCTTTCTTT. The chain is built from TRBV29-1 and TRBJ1-1; 11 bases agree with TRBD1. The germline CDR1 and CDR2 sequences are SQVTM and ANQGSEA. This CDR3 is 12 amino acids long. J lost 4 bases, V lost 7 bases, and 2 bases had no gene match.

The rearrangement uses TRBV7-9 and TRBJ1-1; unclear D gene. The CDR3 contains 13 residues. From germline, CDR1 is SEHNR and CDR2 FQNEAQ (reference sequence). The V gene lost 1 base and the J gene lost 1 base, with 4 bases spanning the gap. The DNA for the CDR3 is TGTGCCAGCAGCTTAGTTAGGAACACTGAAGCTTTCTTT. Translated, it gives CASSLVRNTEAFF.

The genes are TRBV5-1 and TRBJ2-5, with TRBD2 matching over 9 bases. The CDR3 has 16 residues. Trimming removed 0 bases from V and 4 bases from J; junction bases left unmatched: 7. Germline assignment: CDR1 SGHRS and CDR2 YFSETQ. The CDR3 loop is CASSLGLAGEGETQYF. The DNA for the CDR3 is TGCGCCAGCAGCTTGGGATTAGCGGGAGAGGGAGAGACCCAGTACTTC.

The gene calls are TRBV7-9 and TRBJ1-1; TRBD1 matches 8 bases. The CDR3 sequence is 15 residues long. Trimming took 2 bases from V and 9 from J; bases not matched to a gene: 11. Looked up from germline, CDR1 is SEHNR and CDR2 is FQNEAQ (reference sequence). In DNA, the CDR3 is TGTGCCAGCAGCTTACCCCCAGGGACAGGTGGGAAAGCTTTCTTT. It is translated as CASSLPPGTGGKAFF.

This clone has a handful of counts. The V call is TRBV6-4, the J call TRBJ1-2; 8 positions agree with TRBD1. The ends lost 3 bases at V and 5 bases at J; junction bases unmatched: 8. Germline V gives CDR1 MRHNA, CDR2 SNTAGT. This CDR3 contains 15 residues. CDR3 in amino acids: CASSDGTGGFYGYTF. CDR3 DNA: TGTGCCAGCAGTGATGGTACAGGGGGTTTTTATGGCTACACCTTC.

The V and J genes are TRBV9 and TRBJ1-3; D possibly corresponds to TRBD1 (5 bases). This CDR3 is 15 amino acids long. Germline V gene sequence: CDR1 SGDLS, CDR2 YYNGEE. V was trimmed by 5 bases and J by 4 bases, leaving 16 bases between them. CDR3 sequence: CASSARGAWGNTIYF. DNA of the CDR3: TGTGCCAGCAGTGCCCGCGGGGCGTGGGGAAACACCATATATTTT.

This clone was seen only a few times. V is TRBV28 and J is TRBJ1-2; no clear D. Trimming left V 4 bases short and J 2 bases short, with 11 bases between. Per the germline V gene, CDR1 is MDHEN and CDR2 is SYDVKM. The CDR3 sequence is 14 residues long. In DNA, the CDR3 is TGTGCCAGCAGTTCTAGTCCCTTGAACTATGGCTACACCTTC. Translation gives CASSSSPLNYGYTF.

The chain carries TRBV14 and TRBJ2-3, with TRBD2 identical over 11 bases. Germline assignment: CDR1 SGHDN and CDR2 FVKESK. V dropped 2 bases and J dropped 5; count of bases not matched to a gene: 6. This CDR3 contains 16 residues. The CDR3 DNA sequence: TGTGCCAGCAGCCAATTGACTAGCGGGGTAGGAGATACGCAGTATTTT. The encoded protein is CASSQLTSGVGDTQYF.

The gene calls are TRBV30 and TRBJ1-1; D is perhaps TRBD1 (5 bases). Germline assignment: CDR1 GTSNPN and CDR2 SVGIG (reference sequence). There are 12 residues in the CDR3. With 5 bases removed from V and 9 bases from J, the gap between germline ends came to 16 bases. The CDR3 DNA follows: TGTGCCTGGGTTAGGGACTCCAGTAAAGCTTTCTTT. This translates into CAWVRDSSKAFF.

This rearrangement joins TRBV27 to TRBJ1-5, with 7 bases fitting TRBD1. J was trimmed by 5 bases and V by 7 bases; bases with no gene match: 8. The germline V gene encodes CDR1 MNHEY and CDR2 SMNVEV (reference sequence). The CDR3 is 14 amino acids. This chain's CDR3 is CASTSRGTDQPQHF. CDR3 DNA sequence: TGTGCCAGCACCTCAAGGGGGACAGATCAGCCCCAGCATTTT.

In its sample, this clone was seen a few times. The chain uses TRBV5-4 and TRBJ2-7; TRBD2 matches at 10 bases. Losses at the gene ends were 3 bases for V and 2 bases for J; bases not matched to a gene: 5. The CDR3 length is 15 residues. Germline CDR1 SGHNT, CDR2 YYREEE (reference sequence). In DNA, the CDR3 is TGTGCCAGCAGCTCTGGACTAGCGGTGACCTACGAGCAGTACTTC. Its protein product is CASSSGLAVTYEQYF.

The gene calls are TRBV28 and TRBJ2-3, with D possibly matching TRBD2 (5 bases). The V end was cut by 5 bases, the J end by 4 bases, with 10 bases between. CDR1 is MDHEN, CDR2 SYDVKM, per germline. This CDR3 is built from 13 residues. The CDR3 DNA reads TGTGCCAGCAGTCTAAAGGGAGCAGATACGCAGTATTTT. This encodes CASSLKGADTQYF.

The chain is built from TRBV18 and TRBJ1-5, with TRBD1 matching 7 bases. V shed 0 bases, J shed 1 base, and the junction held 9 bases outside the gene matches. The CDR3 length is 18 residues. The germline V gene has CDR1 KGHSH and CDR2 LQKENI. Here the CDR3 reads CASSPPLGGLGSNQPQHF. The CDR3 nucleotides read TGTGCCAGCTCACCACCTTTAGGGGGCTTAGGGAGCAATCAGCCCCAGCATTTT. Together with reference TRBV18 and TRBJ1-5, the CDR3 gives the full variable domain: NAGVMQNPRHLVRRRGQEARLRCSPMKGHSHVYWYRQLPEEGLKFMVYLQKENIIDESGMPKERFSAEFPKEGPSILRIQQVVRGDSAAYFCASSPPLGGLGSNQPQHFGDGTRLSIL.

This clone was detected only once. The J gene is TRBJ2-3, the V gene TRBV9, with 11 nucleotides matching TRBD2. Trimming took 0 bases from V and 4 from J; bases not matched to a gene: 7. The CDR3 runs to 17 residues. Germline V lookup: CDR1 SGDLS, CDR2 YYNGEE. The CDR3 DNA reads TGTGCCAGCAGCGTAGACGTAGCGGGGGGGCGGGCAGATACGCAGTATTTT. It translates to CASSVDVAGGRADTQYF.